Listed here is a single T cell receptor (beta chain). The antigen it recognizes is unknown. Qualities for individual bases were not recorded, and no much larger clone is one base off. From the cysteine up to the phenylalanine, the CDR3 has a length of 15 residues. The sequence is cut down to CDR3 DNA, 45 bases in frame from base 1. The V and J ends are trimmed by 2 bases and 10 bases, leaving 16 bases between them. According to the germline V gene, CDR1 reads KGHDR and CDR2 reads SFDVKD. The collaborating institutions used their own protocols to collect whole blood in K2EDTA tubes. For TCRbeta analysis, collaborators shipped samples as frozen whole blood, isolated PBMCs, or DNA extracted from either of those sample types. This sample was taken from a study of blood T cell repertoires in COVID-19 (dated by TCRdb to the early 2020s). Describing the broader study: Samples covering the acute and convalescent phases of COVID-19 were provided by collaborators in the United States, Italy and Spain. A de-identified subject ID, COVID-19 status, age in years and sex were almost always included in the sample metadata. The samples were drawn from the first 160 participants of the ongoing ImmuneRACE study and from roughly 1,300 subjects provided by 6 global collaborators. HLA class I and class II types, where available, came from metadata supplied by the sample provider rather than from assay-based typing. Subjects who had been exposed to COVID-19, were actively infected with it, or had recovered from it provided the deeply sampled blood TCRbeta repertoires that made up the dataset. The repertoires were released in a freely available public database meant as a resource for research on the immune response to SARS-CoV-2. The prospective study material was composed of cDNA or gDNA derived from T cells, B-cell-depleted T cells, or PBMCs. The full study reports these points: The quantity of clinical and demographic metadata differed by source and by participant and was supplied without curation.

TCRbeta CDR3 regions were amplified from genomic DNA by means of the immunoSEQ Assay, a bias-controlled multiplex PCR. As for the authors' bioinformatics: Nucleated cell counts per sample were estimated from amplification of reference gene primers within the assay. Sequence reads were collapsed and filtered to measure the absolute abundance of every unique TCRbeta CDR3 rearrangement. For each sample, productive Simpson clonality was calculated by taking the square root of Simpson's diversity index across productive rearrangements. This is the immuneACCESS table as TCRdb keeps it, with only in-frame sequences that have V and J called. A part of the clones is gone; compared with another copy, unresolved V genes explain less than half, and the rest is unexplained. V and J calls plus clone size are reproduced from that table; the DNA served to infer D and trimming. The sample contains under 200,000 clones, around 90% of them found a single time. Approximately 0.48% of the sample is taken by the ten largest.

The sequenced material came from peripheral blood. The source is a man aged 50 to 60 with acute or convalescent COVID-19. The chain joins TRBV24-1 to TRBJ1-4; matching of 6 bases hints at TRBD1 as the D gene. The CDR3 region reads CATSDSRDNEGKLFF. DNA sequence: TGTGCCACCAGTGATTCCCGGGACAACGAAGGAAAACTGTTTTTT.